This TCR beta chain was sequenced during a study of T-cell memory formation after mild COVID-19. In the study overall: TCR clusters mostly belonged to single donors.

Study findings and constraints: From day 15 to 85, contracting clones were balanced between CD4 and CD8, whereas later expanders leaned toward CD4+. Pre-infection memory held some responding clones, suggesting pre-existing cross-reactive T cells responded.

This clonotype came up a few times. Antigen specificity is unknown. The CDR3 has 13 amino acids. The V and J ends lost 4 bases and 7 bases, in that order; junction bases with no gene match: 5. CDR1 SGHRS and CDR2 YFSETQ come from the germline V gene. Using its own MiXCR run on the 5' RACE reads, TCRdb lists one record per CDR3 protein. The sample holds about 610,000 distinct CDR3 sequences, roughly 17% seen once. This rearrangement joins TRBV5-1 to TRBJ1-2; TRBD1 matches at 9 bases. Source material: PBMCs or a T cell subset sorted from them (not recorded which). The receptor was isolated from an adult woman who had mild COVID-19 (a few samples of this study predate the infection). Cell type and time point are not known. The CDR3, as DNA: TGCGCCAGCAGCGCCCGGGACAGGGTTGGCTACACCTTC. Translated, it gives CASSARDRVGYTF. The full variable domain, its missing parts supplied by reference TRBV5-1 and TRBJ1-2, is KAGVTQTPRYLIKTRGQQVTLSCSPISGHRSVSWYQQTPGQGLQFLFEYFSETQRNKGNFPGRFSGRQFSNSRSEMNVSTLELGDSALYLCASSARDRVGYTFGSGTRLTVV.